Shown below are 29 T cell receptor beta chains from a single sample sequenced in a study of blood T cells in healthy people across ages. Combining a sample-barcoded 5' primer with a J-beta primer mix, a second PCR ran for about 7 to 11 cycles. Using its own MiXCR run on the 5' RACE reads, TCRdb lists one record per CDR3 protein. Counted here are about 1.5 million distinct CDR3 sequences, under 55% occurring once; the ten biggest clones make up 4%. Sequences were obtained from blood. Every receptor here comes from a woman aged 18 to 35 in good health.

The chain uses TRBV20-1 and TRBJ2-1; D is unresolved. Trimming stripped 0 bases from V and 0 bases from J, with 12 bases between. The CDR3 sequence is 16 residues long. The germline V gene encodes CDR1 DFQATT and CDR2 SNEGSKA (reference sequence). The CDR3 coding sequence is TGCAGTGCTAGAGACGGAAGCAGGAGCTCCTACAATGAGCAGTTCTTC. Protein: CSARDGSRSSYNEQFF.

The rearrangement links TRBV7-9 to TRBJ2-3; the match to TRBD2 covers 8 bases. V was clipped by 4 bases and J by 4 bases; unmatched bases: 4. The length of the CDR3 is 14 residues. The germline V gene encodes CDR1 SEHNR and CDR2 FQNEAQ (reference sequence). The DNA of the CDR3 is TGTGCCAGCAGCTCGGGGGGGTCGGCAGATACGCAGTATTTT. Amino acid sequence: CASSSGGSADTQYF.

The chain joins TRBV5-1 to TRBJ1-4, with a possible D match to TRBD1 (5 bases). The V end was cut by 4 bases, the J end by 2 bases, with 15 bases between. Per germline, CDR1 SGHRS and CDR2 YFSETQ. The CDR3 loop spans 16 amino acids. CDR3 sequence reads: CASSPGSGATNEKLFF. DNA for the CDR3: TGCGCCAGCAGCCCAGGGTCCGGGGCGACTAATGAAAAACTGTTTTTT.

This clonotype showed up just a few times. This chain joins TRBV28 and TRBJ2-7, with 7 bases lining up with TRBD1. V lost 5 bases, J lost 1 base, and 5 bases stayed unmatched. The germline gives CDR1 MDHEN, CDR2 SYDVKM. The CDR3 contains 14 residues. The CDR3 spells CASSTYRGSYEQYF. As DNA, the CDR3 is TGTGCCAGCAGTACCTACAGGGGTTCCTACGAGCAGTACTTC.

In the case of this clonotype: The junction departs from germline at one end; a sequencing error may be responsible. V gene TRBV7-2 combines with J gene TRBJ1-1; TRBD1 is a possible D gene (5 bases). There are 15 residues in the CDR3. Germline loops: CDR1 SGHTA, CDR2 FQGNSA. The CDR3 here is CASSPQGGGWTEAFF. The CDR3 DNA sequence: TGCGCCAGCAGCCCCCAGGGTGGGGGGTGGACTGAAGCTTTCTTT. The full variable domain, its missing parts supplied by reference TRBV7-2 and TRBJ1-1, is GAGVSQSPSNKVTEKGKDVELRCDPISGHTALYWYRQSLGQGLEFLIYFQGNSAPDKSGLPSDRFSAERTGGSVSTLTIQRTQQEDSAVYLCASSPQGGGWTEAFFGQGTRLTVV.

This clonotype was recorded a few times. The chain uses TRBV6-2 or TRBV6-3 and TRBJ2-7; weak D call: TRBD2 (5 bases). Germline V gene lookup returns CDR1 MNHEY and CDR2 SVGEGT. This CDR3 contains 17 residues. V shed 6 bases and J shed 2 bases, with 23 bases lying between them. CDR3 nucleotide sequence: TGTGCCAGCAGCTTTGATTCCCGGCGCGGGCCTACCTACGAGCAGTACTTC. Translating gives CASSFDSRRGPTYEQYF.

The rearrangement joins TRBV7-2 to TRBJ2-5, with 8 bases identical to TRBD2. The CDR3 is 15 amino acids. Germline V gives CDR1 SGHTA, CDR2 FQGNSA. The V segment lost 8 bases and the J segment 5 bases; nucleotides outside the gene matches: 13. CDR3 sequence reads: CASGIAGLPGETQYF. Here the CDR3 DNA reads TGTGCCAGCGGGATAGCGGGACTCCCCGGGGAGACCCAGTACTTC.

The chain is built from TRBV3-1 and TRBJ2-1; D gene uncertain. The CDR3 contains 13 residues. With 4 bases removed from V and 8 bases from J, the gap between germline ends came to 12 bases. In germline, CDR1 is LGHDT, CDR2 YNNKEL (reference sequence). CDR3 nucleotides: TGTGCCAGCAGCCGCCATACAGAGGATGAGCAGTTCTTC. This gives the protein CASSRHTEDEQFF.

In its sample, this clonotype was seen a few times. The genes are TRBV9 and TRBJ2-1; 7 bases are a match to TRBD2. Per germline, CDR1 SGDLS and CDR2 YYNGEE. After removal of 3 bases from V and 3 bases from J, the junction contained 9 bases not matched to a gene. The CDR3 length is 16 residues. CDR3 in amino acids: CASSAASGNGYNEQFF. The CDR3 DNA sequence: TGTGCCAGCAGCGCTGCGAGCGGGAATGGCTACAATGAGCAGTTCTTC.

The rearrangement uses TRBV30 and TRBJ2-4, with TRBD1 as a possible D gene (6 bases). The last part of the DNA fits TRBJ2-7 better; the J call may be wrong. Per germline, CDR1 GTSNPN and CDR2 SVGIG (reference sequence). This CDR3 is built from 13 residues. The CDR3 protein is CAWYRVETYEQYF. CDR3 bases: TGTGCCTGGTACAGGGTCGAAACCTACGAGCAGTACTTC.

CDR3 in DNA: TGTGCCAGCAGTGCACCGGACCCGCGCGGGATCGAGCAGTACTTC. This gives the protein CASSAPDPRGIEQYF. The rearrangement links TRBV28 to TRBJ2-7, with TRBD2 as a possible D gene (6 bases). The CDR3 sequence is 15 residues long. V shed 5 bases and J shed 6 bases, with 20 bases lying between them. CDR1 MDHEN and CDR2 SYDVKM come from the germline V gene.

The sample holds one count of this clonotype. A junction boundary mismatches the germline segment, possibly from a read error. This rearrangement joins TRBV9 to TRBJ1-1; TRBD1 is a possible D gene (6 bases). Germline values: CDR1 SGDLS, CDR2 YYNGEE. The CDR3 length is 12 residues. The CDR3 DNA reads as TGTGTCAGCAGCCCCTGGGGGGGCGAAGCTTTCTTT. Its translation: CVSSPWGGEAFF. The complete variable domain, with remaining parts taken from reference TRBV9 and TRBJ1-1, reads DSGVTQTPKHLITATGQRVTLRCSPRSGDLSVYWYQQSLDQGLQFLIQYYNGEERAKGNILERFSAQQFPDLHSELNLSSLELGDSALYFCVSSPWGGEAFFGQGTRLTVV.

This clonotype has a count of ten or more. The V and J genes are TRBV29-1 and TRBJ1-2; D ambiguous. V shed 5 bases and J shed 6 bases, with 16 bases lying between them. The CDR3 has 13 residues. Germline V lookup: CDR1 SQVTM, CDR2 ANQGSEA. The CDR3 loop reads CSVQRVASDGYTF. CDR3 sequence (DNA): TGCAGCGTTCAGAGGGTAGCTAGCGATGGCTACACCTTC. Using reference TRBV29-1 and TRBJ1-2 for the parts outside the CDR3, the full variable domain is SAVISQKPSRDICQRGTSLTIQCQVDSQVTMMFWYRQQPGQSLTLIATANQGSEATYESGFVIDKFPISRPNLTFSTLTVSNMSPEDSSIYLCSVQRVASDGYTFGSGTRLTVV.

This clonotype was found once. V and J are TRBV20-1 and TRBJ2-3; D is possibly TRBD2 (5 bases). The CDR3 runs to 14 residues. Between the trimmed V and J ends, which lost 6 bases and 14 bases, there was a span of 27 bases. The germline V gene has CDR1 DFQATT and CDR2 SNEGSKA (reference sequence). DNA for the CDR3: TGCAGTGCCGAGCCCTCACGTGGGGAGAGATACGCGTATTTT. Its translation is CSAEPSRGERYAYF.

The chain uses TRBV6-1 and TRBJ2-1; perhaps D is TRBD1 or TRBD2 (5 bases each). Per germline, CDR1 MNHNS and CDR2 SASEGT. The CDR3 spans 16 residues. Trimming cost V 6 bases and J 6 bases, with 21 bases left between them. CDR3 amino acids: CASRWGSGTQGNEQFF. DNA of the CDR3: TGTGCCAGCAGGTGGGGTAGTGGGACCCAAGGCAATGAGCAGTTCTTC.

Comments on this clonotype: At one end the junction does not follow the germline gene, possibly because of a read error. The chain employs TRBV27 and TRBJ2-7, with a tentative D call TRBD1 (6 bases). The CDR3 is made up of 13 amino acids. From germline, CDR1 is MNHEY and CDR2 SMNVEV (reference sequence). For the CDR3, the DNA is TGTGCCAGCAGCTTATTCCGGGACATTCCGCAGTACTTC. It codes for CASSLFRDIPQYF.

The chain couples TRBV4-1 to TRBJ2-3; a weak D match, TRBD1 (6 bases). The CDR3 length is 15 residues. Trimming took off 1 base at V and 6 bases at J, with 14 bases between the two ends. Germline V gene sequence: CDR1 MGHRA, CDR2 YSYEKL. This CDR3 is CASSQGGTSGDTQYF. CDR3 DNA: TGCGCCAGCAGCCAAGGAGGGACATCGGGGGATACGCAGTATTTT.

This clonotype has only one observation. This sequence joins TRBV4-2 and TRBJ2-7; 7 bases align to TRBD1. TRBJ2-5 matches the DNA end more closely, so the J call is doubtful. CDR1 is LGHNA, CDR2 YNFKEQ, per germline. This CDR3 is built from 16 residues. The CDR3, as DNA: TGTGCCAGCAGCCAAGATGAGGGGGCTTTCGGAGAGACCCAGTACTTC. Protein sequence: CASSQDEGAFGETQYF.

This chain links TRBV28 with TRBJ1-2; D perhaps matches TRBD1 (6 bases). The CDR3 covers 15 residues. V was clipped by 1 base and J by 2 bases, with 11 bases between them. Germline CDR1 is MDHEN and CDR2 is SYDVKM. CDR3 in amino acids: CASSLLGQKNYGYTF. DNA of the CDR3: TGTGCCAGCAGTTTATTAGGACAGAAAAACTATGGCTACACCTTC.

The rearrangement links TRBV28 to TRBJ2-7; no reliable D call. The CDR3 is made up of 13 amino acids. CDR1 is MDHEN, CDR2 SYDVKM, per germline. Trimming left V 4 bases short and J 4 bases short, with 11 bases between. Here the CDR3 reads CASSSQPPYEQYF. The DNA for the CDR3 is TGTGCCAGCAGTTCACAGCCCCCTTACGAGCAGTACTTC. Looking up the rest from reference TRBV28 and TRBJ2-7 gives the full variable domain: DVKVTQSSRYLVKRTGEKVFLECVQDMDHENMFWYRQDPGLGLRLIYFSYDVKMKEKGDIPEGYSVSREKKERFSLILESASTNQTSMYLCASSSQPPYEQYFGPGTRLTVT.

As for this clonotype: A much larger clone differs from this one at a single base, so this may be a read error. V usage is TRBV20-1 and J usage is TRBJ2-7, with TRBD2 identical over 11 bases. There are 16 residues in the CDR3. V trimming: 3 bases; J trimming: 7 bases; junction bases outside the gene matches: 14. Per the germline V gene, CDR1 is DFQATT and CDR2 is SNEGSKA (reference sequence). CDR3 amino acids: CSARDSGGAAYNEQYF. The DNA for the CDR3 is TGCAGTGCTAGGGATAGCGGGGGGGCAGCCTACAATGAGCAGTACTTC.

This chain links TRBV10-3 with TRBJ2-7; no clear D. Deletions cut 2 bases from V and 9 bases from J, with 11 bases between. Germline values: CDR1 ENHRY, CDR2 SYGVKD. The CDR3 is 12 amino acids. This CDR3 is CAISEILVGQYF. The CDR3 DNA sequence: TGTGCCATCAGTGAGATTCTAGTTGGGCAGTACTTC.

This clonotype has ten or more counts. V and J are TRBV27 and TRBJ2-1, with a weak D call TRBD2 (5 bases). Germline V CDR1 and CDR2: MNHEY, SMNVEV (reference sequence). The CDR3 has 13 residues. Trimming took 7 bases from V and 9 from J, leaving 16 bases between them. For the CDR3, the DNA is TGTGCCAGCAAGTTTGGGCTAGCCGGTGAGCAGTTCTTC. Protein sequence: CASKFGLAGEQFF.

The chain employs TRBV29-1 and TRBJ2-7; 10 bases are shared with TRBD1. Looked up from germline, CDR1 is SQVTM and CDR2 is ANQGSEA. The V and J ends lost 4 bases and 5 bases, in that order; junction bases with no gene match: 2. This CDR3 spans 12 amino acids. CDR3 sequence: CSVGDRGHEQYF. In DNA form, the CDR3 reads TGCAGCGTTGGAGACAGGGGGCACGAGCAGTACTTC.

This clonotype was counted ten times or more. This rearrangement joins TRBV20-1 to TRBJ2-3; 10 nucleotides match TRBD2. Unmatched junction bases numbered 10, after V lost 6 bases and J lost 1 base. This CDR3 has 16 amino acids. Germline CDR1 is DFQATT and CDR2 is SNEGSKA (reference sequence). For the CDR3, the DNA is TGCAGTGCGAGCCCTTTGAGCGGGGGGGGCACAGATACGCAGTATTTT. Translated: CSASPLSGGGTDTQYF.

The chain couples TRBV7-8 to TRBJ2-5; D is possibly TRBD2 (5 bases). The DNA end is a closer match to TRBJ2-7, so the J assignment may be wrong. Germline V lookup: CDR1 SGHVS, CDR2 FQNEAQ. The CDR3 consists of 16 residues. This CDR3 reads CASSLNMEWGENEQYF. The CDR3 DNA sequence: TGTGCCAGCAGCTTAAACATGGAGTGGGGAGAGAACGAGCAGTACTTC.

The gene calls are TRBV12-3 or TRBV12-4 and TRBJ2-1; D gene ambiguous. TRBJ2-7 explains the end of the DNA better; the J call may be wrong. This CDR3 is 14 amino acids long. CDR3 loop: CASSLGVAYNEQYF. The CDR3 DNA sequence: TGTGCCAGCAGTTTAGGGGTAGCCTACAATGAGCAGTACTTC.

This clonotype appeared a single time. The rearrangement uses TRBV6-1 and TRBJ1-5; TRBD1 agrees at 9 bases. This CDR3 has 15 residues. Unmatched junction bases numbered 6, after V lost 4 bases and J lost 5 bases. Germline V gene lookup returns CDR1 MNHNS and CDR2 SASEGT. CDR3 DNA: TGTGCCAGCAGTGCCCGGGACAGGGCCTATCAGCCCCAGCATTTT. Translation: CASSARDRAYQPQHF.

As concerns this clonotype: Being one base from a much bigger clone, this may be a read error. The rearrangement joins TRBV28 to TRBJ2-5, with D perhaps being TRBD1 or TRBD2 (5 bases each). The better agreement between TRBJ2-1 and the DNA end casts doubt on the J call. The CDR3 totals 12 residues. Germline CDR1 is MDHEN and CDR2 is SYDVKM. The CDR3 loop reads CASSGDQETQFF. CDR3 DNA sequence: TGTGCCAGCAGTGGGGACCAAGAGACCCAGTTCTTC.